Listed here are 26 T cell receptor beta chains from one sample, sequenced in a study of blood T cell repertoires in COVID-19. The assay was immunoSEQ multiplex PCR, and TCRdb's table has in-frame clones only and misses some. This sample has fewer than 110,000 clones, with roughly nine tenths found just once. The sample taken for sequencing was peripheral blood. These receptors were taken from a woman of 80 years or more in a cohort sampled during active COVID-19.

This clone was detected only a few times. V usage is TRBV7-9 and J usage is TRBJ1-2, with a possible D match to TRBD1 (6 bases). V lost 9 bases, J lost 4 bases, and 27 bases lay in between. The germline V gene has CDR1 SEHNR and CDR2 FQNEAQ (reference sequence). This CDR3 contains 17 residues. The CDR3 loop is CASRGTDPGALSYGYTF. As DNA, the CDR3 is TGTGCCAGTCGGGGTACGGATCCAGGGGCGCTGAGCTATGGCTACACCTTC.

This clone was observed a single time. The chain is built from TRBV3-1 (or the pseudogene TRBV3-2) and TRBJ2-2; 9 bases map to TRBD2. V was pared by 5 bases and J by 5 bases, with 12 bases of the junction left unmatched. Per the germline V gene, CDR1 is LGHDT and CDR2 is YNNKEL (reference sequence). The CDR3 sequence is 17 residues long. The CDR3 coding sequence is TGTGCCAGCAGCTCCGTTATGCGGGAGGGTAAAACCGGGGAGCTGTTTTTT. Its translation: CASSSVMREGKTGELFF.

This chain connects TRBV19 to TRBJ2-1, with unresolved D. Trimming took off 5 bases at V and 4 bases at J, with 15 bases between the two ends. Looked up from germline, CDR1 is LNHDA and CDR2 is SQIVND (reference sequence). The length of the CDR3 is 15 residues. The CDR3 coding sequence is TGTGCCAGTAGTCCCGGTGGGCAGGTGTACAATGAGCAGTTCTTC. This encodes CASSPGGQVYNEQFF.

Only a few counts were recorded for this clone. The genes are TRBV4-1 and TRBJ1-3; D is unclear. Trimming cost V 0 bases and J 0 bases, with 9 bases left between them. This CDR3 comprises 16 residues. Germline CDR1 and CDR2: MGHRA and YSYEKL. The chain's CDR3 is CASSQEYSASGNTIYF. DNA for the CDR3: TGCGCCAGCAGCCAAGAATACAGTGCCTCTGGAAACACCATATATTTT.

This chain links TRBV5-1 with TRBJ2-5; D may be TRBD1 (5 bases). V lost 2 bases and J lost 4, with 12 bases in between. The germline CDR1 and CDR2 sequences are SGHRS and YFSETQ. The CDR3 runs to 14 residues. CDR3 in DNA: TGCGCCAGCAGCTTCGATACAGGTGGAGAGACCCAGTACTTC. Translated, it gives CASSFDTGGETQYF.

The chain is built from TRBV7-9 and TRBJ2-7; TRBD2 might be the D (5 bases). The germline V gene encodes CDR1 SEHNR and CDR2 FQNEAQ (reference sequence). Trimming left V 1 base short and J 0 bases short, with 10 bases between. The CDR3 loop spans 15 amino acids. CDR3 sequence: CASSLEGERSYEQYF. The CDR3 DNA follows: TGTGCCAGCAGCTTAGAGGGAGAGCGCTCCTACGAGCAGTACTTC.

V usage is TRBV3-1 (or the pseudogene TRBV3-2) and J usage is TRBJ2-7; D gene unclear. The V gene's germline CDR1 is LGHDT and CDR2 YNNKEL (reference sequence). V was pared by 3 bases and J by 0 bases, with 6 bases between. The CDR3 spans 13 residues. CDR3 sequence reads: CASSQANSYEQYF. The CDR3 DNA is TGTGCCAGCAGCCAGGCCAACTCCTACGAGCAGTACTTC.

This clone was seen just once. The chain links TRBV27 to TRBJ2-1, with 7 nucleotides matching TRBD2. Germline-derived CDR1 and CDR2 are MNHEY and SMNVEV (reference sequence). The CDR3 consists of 16 residues. V was pared by 5 bases and J by 4 bases, with 11 bases of the junction left unmatched. CDR3 coding DNA: TGTGCCAGCAGTCCGACTAGCTCGTCCTTTTACAATGAGCAGTTCTTC. It encodes CASSPTSSSFYNEQFF.

This rearrangement joins TRBV18 to TRBJ2-1; a weak D match, TRBD1 (5 bases). The V end was cut by 5 bases, the J end by 7 bases, with 24 bases between. Germline V gene data show CDR1 as KGHSH and CDR2 as LQKENI. This CDR3 has 17 amino acids. The CDR3 sequence: CASSTNVIGSGKNEQFF. CDR3 sequence (DNA): TGTGCCAGCTCAACCAATGTTATAGGATCAGGGAAGAATGAGCAGTTCTTC.

The chain carries TRBV19 and TRBJ2-3; 8 nucleotides agree with TRBD2. Germline assignment: CDR1 LNHDA and CDR2 SQIVND (reference sequence). The CDR3 loop spans 20 amino acids. The trim removed 4 bases at V and 0 bases at J, leaving 18 bases unmatched. In DNA form, the CDR3 reads TGTGCCAGTAGTAAGTGGGGAGGACTAGCAGTTACTACTAGCACAGATACGCAGTATTTT. Residues: CASSKWGGLAVTTSTDTQYF.

The chain has TRBV5-1 and TRBJ2-5; 10 bases agree with TRBD2. There are 16 residues in the CDR3. V gave up 1 base and J gave up 2 bases; unmatched junction bases: 5. CDR1 is SGHRS and CDR2 is YFSETQ in the germline V gene. The CDR3 protein is CASSLQASGGQETQYF. CDR3 bases: TGCGCCAGCAGCTTGCAGGCTAGCGGGGGACAAGAGACCCAGTACTTC. The full variable domain, rest sourced from reference TRBV5-1 and TRBJ2-5, is KAGVTQTPRYLIKTRGQQVTLSCSPISGHRSVSWYQQTPGQGLQFLFEYFSETQRNKGNFPGRFSGRQFSNSRSEMNVSTLELGDSALYLCASSLQASGGQETQYFGPGTRLLVL.

This clone appeared once. This rearrangement joins TRBV5-1 to TRBJ2-1; D may be TRBD2 (5 bases). Germline assignment: CDR1 SGHRS and CDR2 YFSETQ. Trimming pared 7 bases from V and 6 bases from J, leaving 20 bases between. The CDR3 contains 15 residues. The CDR3 DNA reads TGCGCCAGCCGTCTGGGAGTTTCGGTTGGCAATGAGCAGTTCTTC. This sequence encodes CASRLGVSVGNEQFF.

This clone was observed a single time. The rearrangement joins TRBV11-2 to TRBJ1-2, with 10 positions matching TRBD1. Losses at the gene ends were 4 bases for V and 13 bases for J; bases not matched to a gene: 9. The CDR3 has 13 residues. Germline CDR1 SGHAT, CDR2 FQNNGV. As DNA, the CDR3 is TGTGCCAGCAGCTCGGACAGAGGACAGGGGGGCACCTTC. Protein sequence: CASSSDRGQGGTF.

The J gene is TRBJ2-1, the V gene TRBV25-1, with D perhaps TRBD2 (5 bases). Looked up from germline, CDR1 is MGHDK and CDR2 is SYGVNS. The CDR3 has 15 amino acids. The V end was cut by 1 base, the J end by 7 bases, with 14 bases between. In DNA form, the CDR3 reads TGTGCCAGCAGTGAATCTAGCCGGGGTGTTAATGAGCAGTTCTTC. Translated: CASSESSRGVNEQFF.

The rearrangement joins TRBV3-1 (or the pseudogene TRBV3-2) to TRBJ2-1, with TRBD1 as a possible D gene (5 bases). CDR3 length equals 14 residues. CDR1 is LGHDT, CDR2 YNNKEL, per germline (reference sequence). Trimming took off 1 base at V and 7 bases at J, with 11 bases between the two ends. CDR3 loop: CASSQAGRANEQFF. The CDR3 nucleotides read TGTGCCAGCAGCCAAGCGGGCAGGGCAAATGAGCAGTTCTTC.

The chain combines TRBV6-2 or TRBV6-3 with TRBJ2-5, with 8 bases fitting TRBD2. Germline trimming cut 3 bases from V and 5 bases from J; bases unmatched to any gene: 5. This CDR3 region has 14 residues. Germline V gives CDR1 MNHEY, CDR2 SVGEGT. The CDR3 DNA reads TGTGCCAGCAGTTATTTAGCGGGATCGGAGACCCAGTACTTC. Its translation: CASSYLAGSETQYF.

The chain carries TRBV18 and TRBJ1-2; the match to TRBD1 covers 11 bases. This CDR3 comprises 17 residues. Germline trimming cut 2 bases from V and 3 bases from J; bases unmatched to any gene: 8. Germline CDR1 KGHSH, CDR2 LQKENI. The CDR3 nucleotides are TGTGCCAGCTCACCATCTACCGGGACAGGGGGGGACTATGGCTACACCTTC. Encoded protein: CASSPSTGTGGDYGYTF.

The chain combines TRBV10-3 with TRBJ2-3, with 14 bases fitting TRBD2. The CDR3 is 18 amino acids. V dropped 2 bases and J dropped 10; count of bases not matched to a gene: 14. CDR1 is ENHRY, CDR2 SYGVKD, per germline. The CDR3 here is CAISEPGTSGGPTAAQYF. DNA for the CDR3: TGTGCCATCAGTGAGCCAGGGACTAGCGGGGGCCCAACGGCTGCGCAGTATTTT.

The J gene is TRBJ1-1, the V gene TRBV18; D uncertain. Germline loops: CDR1 KGHSH, CDR2 LQKENI. Trimming took off 5 bases at V and 3 bases at J, with 10 bases between the two ends. The CDR3 is 13 amino acids. Written as DNA, the CDR3 is TGTGCCAGCTCAGGCCAGCAGGACACTGAAGCTTTCTTT. Translating gives CASSGQQDTEAFF.

The rearrangement joins TRBV5-1 to TRBJ2-5; TRBD1 agrees at 7 bases. V shed 4 bases, J shed 11 bases, and the junction held 14 bases outside the gene matches. CDR3 size: 14 residues. Per germline, CDR1 SGHRS and CDR2 YFSETQ. The CDR3 nucleotides are TGCGCCAGCAGCCCTGGGACAGAACAAGGATCTCAGTACTTC. Translation: CASSPGTEQGSQYF.

Here the CDR3 DNA reads TGTGCCAGTAGTATAGCGGGGTCCCCCTACAATGAGCAGTTCTTC. This codes for CASSIAGSPYNEQFF. The chain carries TRBV19 and TRBJ2-1, with D perhaps matching TRBD2 (5 bases). V lost 1 base and J lost 2, with 9 bases in between. The CDR3 has 15 amino acids. Germline loops: CDR1 LNHDA, CDR2 SQIVND (reference sequence).

V and J are TRBV7-6 and TRBJ2-3; the D is unclear. The CDR3 length is 15 residues. With 1 base removed from V and 1 base from J, the gap between germline ends came to 9 bases. Germline V gene sequence: CDR1 SGHVS, CDR2 FNYEAQ. The CDR3 reads CASSLEFRGTDTQYF. Written as DNA, the CDR3 is TGTGCCAGCAGCTTAGAGTTCCGGGGCACAGATACGCAGTATTTT.

The chain employs TRBV5-1 and TRBJ2-7; D possibly corresponds to TRBD1 (5 bases). There are 15 residues in the CDR3. Germline CDR1 SGHRS, CDR2 YFSETQ. V shed 0 bases and J shed 3 bases, with 13 bases lying between them. The CDR3 sequence is CASSLDWGTLYEQYF. Here the CDR3 DNA reads TGCGCCAGCAGCTTGGATTGGGGCACCCTCTACGAGCAGTACTTC.

J is TRBJ2-5 and V is TRBV3-1 (or the pseudogene TRBV3-2), with 11 bases fitting TRBD2. The V gene's germline CDR1 is LGHDT and CDR2 YNNKEL (reference sequence). Unmatched junction bases numbered 8, after V lost 1 base and J lost 1 base. CDR3 size: 18 residues. The CDR3 DNA follows: TGTGCCAGCAGCCAAGGCCGGGGACTAGCGGATCCCCAAGAGACCCAGTACTTC. This codes for CASSQGRGLADPQETQYF.

The chain employs TRBV6-2 or TRBV6-3 and TRBJ2-1, with 9 bases fitting TRBD2. The CDR3 is 16 amino acids. V was pared by 4 bases and J by 3 bases, with 7 bases of the junction left unmatched. Germline lookup yields CDR1 MNHEY and CDR2 SVGEGT. CDR3 sequence reads: CASSSPAGGGYNEQFF. The CDR3 DNA reads as TGTGCCAGCAGTTCCCCGGCGGGAGGGGGCTACAATGAGCAGTTCTTC.

This rearrangement joins TRBV19 to TRBJ2-7; 9 bases align to TRBD1. The CDR3 consists of 16 residues. The junction had 13 bases not matched to a gene; V was cut back by 3 bases and J by 7 bases. Germline V lookup: CDR1 LNHDA, CDR2 SQIVND (reference sequence). CDR3 in amino acids: CASSMGQGSFGWEQYF. In DNA, the CDR3 is TGTGCCAGTAGTATGGGACAGGGAAGCTTCGGTTGGGAGCAGTACTTC.